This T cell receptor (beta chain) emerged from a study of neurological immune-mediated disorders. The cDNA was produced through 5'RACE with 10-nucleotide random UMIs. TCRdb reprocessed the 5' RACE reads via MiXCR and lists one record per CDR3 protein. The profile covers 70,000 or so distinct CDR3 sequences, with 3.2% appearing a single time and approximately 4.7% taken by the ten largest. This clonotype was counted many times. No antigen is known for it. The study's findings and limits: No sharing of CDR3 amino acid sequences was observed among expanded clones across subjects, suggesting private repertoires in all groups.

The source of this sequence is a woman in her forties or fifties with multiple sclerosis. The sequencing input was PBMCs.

CDR3 residues: CASSYRSGYSNQPQHF. CDR3 in DNA: TGTGCCAGCAGTTACAGGTCAGGTTATAGCAATCAGCCCCAGCATTTT. The rearrangement uses TRBV6-2 or TRBV6-3 and TRBJ1-5; D call uncertain. The CDR3 has 16 amino acids. Germline CDR1 is MNHEY and CDR2 is SVGEGT. Between the trimmed V and J ends, which lost 2 bases and 0 bases, there was a span of 11 bases.